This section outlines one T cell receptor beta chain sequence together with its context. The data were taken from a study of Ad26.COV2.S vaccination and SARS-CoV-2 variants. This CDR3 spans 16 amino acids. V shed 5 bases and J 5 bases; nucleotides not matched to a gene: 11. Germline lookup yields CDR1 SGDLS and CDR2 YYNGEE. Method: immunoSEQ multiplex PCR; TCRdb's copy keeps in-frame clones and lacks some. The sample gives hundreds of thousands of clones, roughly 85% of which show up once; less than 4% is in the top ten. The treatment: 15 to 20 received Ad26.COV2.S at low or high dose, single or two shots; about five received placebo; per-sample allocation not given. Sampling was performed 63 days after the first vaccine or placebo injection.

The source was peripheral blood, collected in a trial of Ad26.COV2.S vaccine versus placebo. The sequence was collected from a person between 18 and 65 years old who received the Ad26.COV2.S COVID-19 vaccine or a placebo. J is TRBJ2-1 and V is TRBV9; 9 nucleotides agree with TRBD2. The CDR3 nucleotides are TGTGCCAGCAGACCCCAGGGCGGGGGGGTCCACAATGAGCAGTTCTTC. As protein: CASRPQGGGVHNEQFF.